These 18 T cell receptor beta chains were all obtained from the same sample, sequenced in a study of beta chain features in type 1 diabetes. No antigen has been identified for these receptors. Overall study results and limits: Among all four CD4+ subsets, Type 1 diabetes patients had TCRB CDR3s that were moderately but significantly shorter.

Since all of the isolated RNA was reverse transcribed, expressed TCRB transcripts were what got sequenced. Generated by immunoSEQ multiplex PCR, the TCRdb table keeps only in-frame clones and is missing some. The table shows some 240,000 clones, with roughly 16% occurring only once. The sample comprised naive CD4+ T cells from blood. These receptors were obtained from a man younger than 45 with type 1 diabetes.

The J gene is TRBJ2-1, the V gene TRBV2, with 9 bases fitting TRBD2. The germline V gene encodes CDR1 SNHLY and CDR2 FYNNEI. The V gene end was trimmed by 3 bases and the J gene end by 4 bases; junction bases not matched to a gene: 4. The CDR3 sequence is 15 residues long. For the CDR3, the DNA is TGTGCCAGCAGTGAGGCCCTAGCGGGATACAATGAGCAGTTCTTC. It is translated as CASSEALAGYNEQFF.

This clone was seen only a few times. This sample includes further DNA sequences coding for the same CDR3. V usage is TRBV29-1 and J usage is TRBJ2-3; a possible D gene is TRBD1 (6 bases). V lost 6 bases, J lost 3 bases, and 10 bases lay in between. The germline V gene encodes CDR1 SQVTM and CDR2 ANQGSEA. The length of the CDR3 is 12 residues. The CDR3 coding sequence is TGCAGCGTGGCTACAGGGACAGATACGCAGTATTTT. It encodes CSVATGTDTQYF.

V usage is TRBV28 and J usage is TRBJ2-6; D may be TRBD1 (6 bases). This CDR3 is 18 amino acids long. CDR1 and CDR2 from the germline V gene are MDHEN and SYDVKM. V was clipped by 7 bases and J by 2 bases, with 21 bases between them. CDR3 sequence: CASTTTQGIRPGANVLTF. As DNA, the CDR3 is TGTGCCAGCACCACCACTCAGGGGATCAGGCCTGGGGCCAACGTCCTGACTTTC.

The table lists this clone with a few counts. The J gene is TRBJ2-1, the V gene TRBV29-1; D remains ambiguous. Trimming removed 3 bases from V and 2 bases from J, with 11 bases in between. The CDR3 has 14 amino acids. Germline V gives CDR1 SQVTM, CDR2 ANQGSEA. As DNA, the CDR3 is TGCAGCGTTGAGGCAGGTCTCACCTACAATGAGCAGTTCTTC. It specifies CSVEAGLTYNEQFF.

V is TRBV10-3 and J is TRBJ2-3; 7 nucleotides align to TRBD1. The trim removed 6 bases at V and 2 bases at J, leaving 8 bases unmatched. In germline, CDR1 is ENHRY, CDR2 SYGVKD. This CDR3 has 15 residues. The CDR3 region has the DNA TGTGCCATCAGCCTCGGTGGGACAGCCACAGATACGCAGTATTTT. Its protein is CAISLGGTATDTQYF.

This clone was detected a few times. Other DNA sequences in the sample encode the same CDR3. The rearrangement uses TRBV30 and TRBJ2-1; 8 nucleotides line up with TRBD1. The J segment lost 11 bases and the V segment lost 2 bases, leaving 5 bases of the junction unmatched. Germline-derived CDR1 and CDR2 are GTSNPN and SVGIG (reference sequence). The CDR3 length is 12 residues. CDR3 protein: CAWSTGQGQQFF. As DNA, the CDR3 is TGTGCCTGGAGTACCGGACAGGGTCAGCAGTTCTTC.

The V and J genes are TRBV7-2 and TRBJ2-3, with D possibly called TRBD1 or TRBD2 (5 bases each). Trimming left V 4 bases short and J 3 bases short, with 8 bases between. Germline assignment: CDR1 SGHTA and CDR2 FQGNSA. There are 13 residues in the CDR3. CDR3 bases: TGTGCCAGCAGCTACGGGGCAACAGATACGCAGTATTTT. Translating it yields CASSYGATDTQYF.

The chain couples TRBV7-2 to TRBJ2-1; the match to TRBD2 covers 9 bases. The V and J ends lost 5 bases and 6 bases, in that order; junction bases with no gene match: 11. The germline V gene has CDR1 SGHTA and CDR2 FQGNSA. The CDR3 extends over 16 amino acids. The CDR3 DNA is TGTGCCAGCAGCCGGACAACGGGCGGGAGGGTCAATGAGCAGTTCTTC. It translates to CASSRTTGGRVNEQFF.

This clone was observed a single time. J is TRBJ2-7 and V is TRBV29-1; TRBD1 or TRBD2 may be the D gene (5 bases each). Trimming removed 5 bases at V and 2 bases at J, with 16 bases between. Germline V gene sequence: CDR1 SQVTM, CDR2 ANQGSEA. The CDR3 is 14 residues long. Here the CDR3 DNA reads TGCAGCGTTCAACCCAGGGAGAAAGCCTACGAGCAGTACTTC. It codes for CSVQPREKAYEQYF.

This clone was observed a few times. The chain uses TRBV7-9 and TRBJ2-5; D might be TRBD2 (6 bases). The V and J ends lost 5 bases and 1 base respectively, with 20 bases between them. Germline CDR1 and CDR2: SEHNR and FQNEAQ (reference sequence). CDR3 size: 17 residues. The CDR3 spells CASSPARGRSGQETQYF. DNA for the CDR3: TGTGCCAGCAGCCCAGCTCGGGGGAGAAGTGGCCAAGAGACCCAGTACTTC.

The CDR3 region has the DNA TGTGCCAGCAGCCCTGGGACTTATGAGCAGTTCTTC. This sequence encodes CASSPGTYEQFF. V gene TRBV7-3 combines with J gene TRBJ2-1; possibly TRBD2 for D (6 bases). Germline V gene data show CDR1 as SGHTA and CDR2 as FQGTGA. CDR3 length equals 12 residues. V was clipped by 5 bases and J by 8 bases, with 10 bases between them. The entire variable domain, with the rest obtained from reference TRBV7-3 and TRBJ2-1, is as follows: GAGVSQTPSNKVTEKGKYVELRCDPISGHTALYWYRQSLGQGPEFLIYFQGTGAADDSGLPNDRFFAVRPEGSVSTLKIQRTERGDSAVYLCASSPGTYEQFFGPGTRLTVL.

The chain combines TRBV5-4 with TRBJ2-5; 9 bases line up with TRBD2. The CDR3 runs 14 residues. The junction had 5 bases not matched to a gene; V was cut back by 6 bases and J by 2 bases. Per the germline V gene, CDR1 is SGHNT and CDR2 is YYREEE (reference sequence). CDR3 DNA sequence: TGTGCCAGCACCGCGGGAGGGCCTCAAGAGACCCAGTACTTC. Its protein product is CASTAGGPQETQYF.

This clone has just a few counts. The CDR3: CSVESQNLYGYTF. CDR3 sequence (DNA): TGCAGCGTTGAATCCCAAAACCTCTATGGCTACACCTTC. The chain employs TRBV29-1 and TRBJ1-2; D is uncertain. CDR1 SQVTM and CDR2 ANQGSEA come from the germline V gene. V lost 2 bases and J 4 bases, leaving 11 bases between the germline ends. The CDR3 is 13 amino acids.

The genes are TRBV11-1 and TRBJ2-7, with D perhaps TRBD1 (6 bases). Germline V lookup: CDR1 SGHAT, CDR2 FQDESV (reference sequence). V gave up 5 bases and J gave up 2 bases, with 13 bases separating them. The CDR3 sequence is 14 residues long. DNA of the CDR3: TGTGCCAGCAGCCCCCGTGGGGGCGCCTACGAGCAGTACTTC. As protein: CASSPRGGAYEQYF. Full variable domain (missing parts from reference TRBV11-1 and TRBJ2-7): EAEVAQSPRYKITEKSQAVAFWCDPISGHATLYWYRQILGQGPELLVQFQDESVVDDSQLPKDRFSAERLKGVDSTLKIQPAELGDSAMYLCASSPRGGAYEQYFGPGTRLTVT.

This clone is a singleton in its sample. The J gene is TRBJ2-1, the V gene TRBV11-2; 9 bases agree with TRBD1. V dropped 2 bases and J dropped 6; count of bases not matched to a gene: 11. Germline V gene data show CDR1 as SGHAT and CDR2 as FQNNGV. CDR3 length: 17 amino acids. Written as DNA, the CDR3 is TGTGCCAGCAGCTTAAGGGCCGGGACAGGGACTTCCAATGAGCAGTTCTTC. This encodes CASSLRAGTGTSNEQFF.

This clone showed up just once. For the CDR3, the DNA is TGTGCCAGCAGCTATCAGGGGGTTACCTACGAGCAGTACTTC. This translates into CASSYQGVTYEQYF. The chain carries TRBV7-9 and TRBJ2-7; 7 bases fit TRBD1. Trimming took 4 bases from V and 2 from J; bases not matched to a gene: 5. Germline-derived CDR1 and CDR2 are SEHNR and FQNEAQ (reference sequence). The CDR3 consists of 14 residues.

The CDR3 DNA reads TGCAGCGTTGAGGGTCGGGTCAGTTCAGATACGCAGTATTTT. Translation: CSVEGRVSSDTQYF. The chain couples TRBV29-1 to TRBJ2-3; D is unclear. The germline gives CDR1 SQVTM, CDR2 ANQGSEA. This CDR3 region has 14 residues. The V end lost 3 bases, the J end lost 4 bases, and 14 bases lay between the germline ends.

This clone occurred a few times. This rearrangement joins TRBV15 to TRBJ2-1; no clear D. Per germline, CDR1 LNHNV and CDR2 YYDKDF (reference sequence). V was shortened by 0 bases and J by 0 bases, with 15 bases between the two germline ends. CDR3 size: 18 residues. The CDR3 DNA sequence: TGTGCCACCAGCAGAGAAGCAATGTTAGGTGGCTCCTACAATGAGCAGTTCTTC. Encoded protein: CATSREAMLGGSYNEQFF.